This T cell receptor (beta chain) is from a study of T cell changes during pregnancy in multiple sclerosis. Trimming at V came to 6 bases and at J to 3 bases, leaving 6 bases not matched to a gene. Germline-derived CDR1 and CDR2 are WSHSY and SAAADI. The CDR3 consists of 14 residues. TCRdb's copy holds only in-frame clones and misses some; the assay was immunoSEQ multiplex PCR. The table records fewer than 85,000 clones, over 90% of them present only once. V and J are TRBV10-2 and TRBJ1-1; 8 nucleotides line up with TRBD1. The clonotype originates from a female donor with multiple sclerosis, enrolled in a pregnancy study. The sequencing here drew on peripheral blood, taken in the second trimester of pregnancy. CDR3 nucleotides: TGCGCCAGCAGGGACAGGGCTTCGTACACTGAAGCTTTCTTT. Its protein product is CASRDRASYTEAFF.